A single sample gave rise to the 14 T cell receptor beta chains below, sequenced in a study of blood T cells in healthy people across ages. It was with a sample-barcoded 5' primer and a J-beta primer mix that a second PCR of about 6 to 12 cycles was run. TCRdb ran MiXCR on the 5' RACE reads and lists one entry per CDR3 protein. The data contain fewer than 2 million distinct CDR3 sequences, approximately 40% of them singletons. The material sequenced was blood. The receptors derive from a human donor in good health.

V usage is TRBV6-5 and J usage is TRBJ2-1, with D possibly being TRBD1 or TRBD2 (5 bases each). This CDR3 is built from 15 residues. Between the trimmed V and J ends, which lost 4 bases and 8 bases, there was a span of 18 bases. Germline CDR1 reads MNHEY; CDR2 reads SVGAGI. The CDR3: CASSFTRTLEDEQFF. The CDR3 region has the DNA TGTGCCAGCAGTTTCACCCGGACACTGGAGGATGAGCAGTTCTTC.

This chain joins TRBV27 and TRBJ2-3, with 7 bases identical to TRBD1. J gave up 8 bases and V 5 bases, and 16 bases lay outside the gene matches. Germline assignment: CDR1 MNHEY and CDR2 SMNVEV (reference sequence). The CDR3 contains 16 residues. This chain's CDR3 is CASSPWTGLERGTQYF. CDR3 sequence (DNA): TGTGCCAGCAGTCCCTGGACAGGCCTAGAAAGGGGTACGCAGTATTTT.

This chain uses TRBV30 with TRBJ2-4; the D gene could be TRBD1 or TRBD2 (5 bases each). The CDR3 spans 13 residues. V lost 5 bases and J lost 2, with 10 bases in between. The V gene's germline CDR1 is GTSNPN and CDR2 SVGIG (reference sequence). CDR3 sequence reads: CAWEGTSKNIQYF. In nucleotides, the CDR3 is TGTGCCTGGGAGGGGACGTCCAAAAACATTCAGTACTTC. Together with reference TRBV30 and TRBJ2-4, the CDR3 gives the full variable domain: SQTIHQWPATLVQPVGSPLSLECTVEGTSNPNLYWYRQAAGRGLQLLFYSVGIGQISSEVPQNLSASRPQDRQFILSSKKLLLSDSGFYLCAWEGTSKNIQYFGAGTRLSVL.

The chain couples TRBV27 to TRBJ1-6; TRBD1 is a possible D gene (5 bases). Per the germline V gene, CDR1 is MNHEY and CDR2 is SMNVEV (reference sequence). The CDR3 covers 17 residues. Trimming left V 6 bases short and J 1 base short, with 16 bases between. In DNA form, the CDR3 reads TGTGCCAGCAGGGGGGGAGGTTCAAGTTCCTATAATTCACCCCTCCACTTT. Translating it yields CASRGGGSSSYNSPLHF.

The chain couples TRBV2 to TRBJ2-1; possibly TRBD2 for D (5 bases). CDR1 is SNHLY and CDR2 is FYNNEI in the germline V gene. Trimming left V 1 base short and J 3 bases short, with 13 bases between. The CDR3 sequence is 16 residues long. Written as DNA, the CDR3 is TGTGCCAGCAGTGAAGTAGTTGGACTCCGCTACAATGAGCAGTTCTTC. Its protein product is CASSEVVGLRYNEQFF.

This chain links TRBV5-1 with TRBJ1-1, with a tentative D call TRBD1 (6 bases). CDR3 size: 15 residues. V gave up 1 base and J gave up 1 base, with 11 bases separating them. From germline, CDR1 is SGHRS and CDR2 YFSETQ. In nucleotides, the CDR3 is TGCGCCAGCAGCTTGTTGGACAGCTCGAACACTGAAGCTTTCTTT. Encoded protein: CASSLLDSSNTEAFF. Supplemented by reference TRBV5-1 and TRBJ1-1, the full variable domain reads KAGVTQTPRYLIKTRGQQVTLSCSPISGHRSVSWYQQTPGQGLQFLFEYFSETQRNKGNFPGRFSGRQFSNSRSEMNVSTLELGDSALYLCASSLLDSSNTEAFFGQGTRLTVV.

This clonotype was seen more than once but under ten times. V gene TRBV7-9 combines with J gene TRBJ1-1; 8 bases are shared with TRBD1. V lost 3 bases to trimming and J lost 6 bases; unmatched junction nucleotides: 3. The CDR3 has 13 residues. CDR1 is SEHNR and CDR2 is FQNEAQ in the germline V gene (reference sequence). As DNA, the CDR3 is TGTGCCAGCAGCTTGACGACAGGGGCTGAAGCTTTCTTT. As protein: CASSLTTGAEAFF.

The V and J genes are TRBV28 and TRBJ1-5; D unclear. Trimming took 3 bases from V and 2 from J, leaving 20 bases between them. Germline CDR1 and CDR2: MDHEN and SYDVKM. This CDR3 spans 18 amino acids. Written as DNA, the CDR3 is TGTGCCAGCAGTTTCCTCAGAGCTTATACGTGGGGCAATCAGCCCCAGCATTTT. This gives the protein CASSFLRAYTWGNQPQHF. The full variable domain, with the rest looked up from reference TRBV28 and TRBJ1-5, is DVKVTQSSRYLVKRTGEKVFLECVQDMDHENMFWYRQDPGLGLRLIYFSYDVKMKEKGDIPEGYSVSREKKERFSLILESASTNQTSMYLCASSFLRAYTWGNQPQHFGDGTRLSIL.

This clonotype occurred a few times. V is TRBV20-1 and J is TRBJ2-7, with TRBD1 matching 11 bases. The CDR3 is 15 amino acids. V gave up 0 bases and J gave up 5 bases; unmatched junction bases: 6. The germline CDR1 and CDR2 sequences are DFQATT and SNEGSKA (reference sequence). This chain's CDR3 is CSARETRDRGDEQYF. CDR3 DNA sequence: TGCAGTGCTAGAGAAACCAGGGACAGGGGGGACGAGCAGTACTTC.

This clonotype showed up just a few times. This chain joins TRBV6-2 or TRBV6-3 and TRBJ2-5, with TRBD2 matching 13 bases. The CDR3 is made up of 16 amino acids. Germline assignment: CDR1 MNHEY and CDR2 SVGEGT. V gave up 10 bases and J gave up 3 bases; unmatched junction bases: 11. CDR3 DNA sequence: TGTGCCAATGGGGAGACCGGGACTAGCGGGGAAGAGACCCAGTACTTC. Protein product: CANGETGTSGEETQYF.

The chain joins TRBV20-1 to TRBJ2-7, with 9 bases matching TRBD2. J lost 0 bases, V lost 4 bases, and 4 bases had no gene match. CDR3 size: 14 residues. The germline CDR1 and CDR2 sequences are DFQATT and SNEGSKA (reference sequence). The CDR3 nucleotides read TGCAGTGCTAAAGCGGGGGGTTCCTCCTACGAGCAGTACTTC. Its translation: CSAKAGGSSYEQYF.

This clonotype was detected only a few times. The chain joins TRBV11-1 to TRBJ2-5; the D gene could be TRBD1 or TRBD2 (5 bases each). This CDR3 spans 14 amino acids. Trimming pared 3 bases from V and 4 bases from J, leaving 12 bases between. Germline V lookup: CDR1 SGHAT, CDR2 FQDESV (reference sequence). CDR3: CASSFGRRGETQYF. DNA of the CDR3: TGTGCCAGCAGCTTTGGGAGAAGGGGAGAGACCCAGTACTTC.

The chain is built from TRBV20-1 and TRBJ2-1; perhaps TRBD2 as D (6 bases). Trimming cost V 6 bases and J 8 bases, with 20 bases left between them. The CDR3 length is 14 residues. Looked up from germline, CDR1 is DFQATT and CDR2 is SNEGSKA (reference sequence). The CDR3 sequence: CSARGIGGVDEQFF. CDR3 bases: TGCAGTGCGAGGGGAATCGGCGGGGTTGATGAGCAGTTCTTC.

The J gene is TRBJ2-3, the V gene TRBV20-1; the D is unclear. With 3 bases removed from V and 6 bases from J, the gap between germline ends came to 4 bases. Germline loops: CDR1 DFQATT, CDR2 SNEGSKA (reference sequence). The CDR3 loop spans 10 amino acids. CDR3 DNA sequence: TGCAGTGCTAGGGATGATACGCAGTATTTT. This codes for CSARDDTQYF.